This T cell receptor beta chain comes out of a study of blood T cell repertoires in COVID-19. Background on the study: Material from acute and convalescent COVID-19 was sourced from the United States, Italy and Spain. T cells, B-cell-depleted T cells, or PBMCs provided the cDNA or gDNA that served as material.

The germline CDR1 and CDR2 sequences are SGHVS and FQNEAQ. The length of the CDR3 is 15 residues. The germline V and J ends were trimmed by 5 bases and 3 bases, with 16 bases remaining between them. Authors' processing steps: Amplified reference gene primers provided the basis for estimating nucleated cell counts. Using immunoSEQ multiplex PCR, the repertoire was profiled, and TCRdb retains in-frame clones only, with some absent. V and J calls and clone size follow that table, whereas D and trimming were derived from the DNA. Of more than 250,000 clones detected, roughly 88% appear once; the ten largest clones hold roughly 1.7%. During active infection, Seattle patients enrolled and were then monitored through disease.

The receptor was derived from a woman aged 30 to 39 with COVID-19, enrolled during active disease. The chain is built from TRBV7-8 and TRBJ1-2, with D tentatively TRBD1 (5 bases). Sequenced sample: peripheral blood. The CDR3 loop reads CASSRSLGADYGYTF. The CDR3 DNA sequence: TGTGCCAGCAGCCGGAGCCTTGGGGCCGACTATGGCTACACCTTC. Full variable domain (remainder filled in from reference TRBV7-8 and TRBJ1-2): GAGVSQSPRYKVAKRGQDVALRCDPISGHVSLFWYQQALGQGPEFLTYFQNEAQLDKSGLPSDRFFAERPEGSVSTLKIQRTQQEDSAVYLCASSRSLGADYGYTFGSGTRLTVV.